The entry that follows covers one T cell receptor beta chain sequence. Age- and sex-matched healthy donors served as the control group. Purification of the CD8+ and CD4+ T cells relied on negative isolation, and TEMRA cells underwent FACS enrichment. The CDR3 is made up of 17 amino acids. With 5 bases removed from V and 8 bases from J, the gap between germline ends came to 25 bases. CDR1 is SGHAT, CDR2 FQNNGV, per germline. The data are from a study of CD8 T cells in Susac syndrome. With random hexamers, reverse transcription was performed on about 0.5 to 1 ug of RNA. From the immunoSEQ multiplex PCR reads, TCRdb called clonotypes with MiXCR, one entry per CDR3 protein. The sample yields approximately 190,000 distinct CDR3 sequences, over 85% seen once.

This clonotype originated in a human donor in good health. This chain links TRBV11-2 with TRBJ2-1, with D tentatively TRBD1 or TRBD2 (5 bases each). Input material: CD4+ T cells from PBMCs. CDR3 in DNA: TGTGCCAGCAGCCGCCCTACCTCGGGGATCGGGGCGGATGAGCAGTTCTTC. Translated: CASSRPTSGIGADEQFF.